A selection of T cell receptor beta chains follows, all from one sample in a study of T cells expressing NK-cell markers. One entry per CDR3 protein, without DNA, is what TCRdb gives after re-calling the 5' RACE reads. Reported are around 280,000 distinct CDR3 sequences; the ten largest clones contain about 0.39%. Sample: blood T cells: a sorted CD56 or NKG2C T cell subset, CD4+ or CD8+ T cells, or bulk PBMC T cells (not recorded which). Receptors were obtained from a man aged 18 to 35 in good health. The CDR3 runs from the conserved cysteine through the conserved F or W. Fields, in order: V gene, J gene, CDR3 protein.

TRBV12-3/TRBV12-4	TRBJ2-3	CASSFSTGGYFGAGVRTDTQYF
TRBV27	TRBJ2-6	CASSLLGTDRGNVLTF
TRBV18	TRBJ2-7	CASSPLLSNQGGEQYF
TRBV16	TRBJ2-3	CASSQLRQGSTDTQYF
TRBV29-1	TRBJ2-1	CSVEGGWYNEQFF
TRBV12-3/TRBV12-4	TRBJ1-2	CASSLWQLDGYTF
TRBV7-2	TRBJ2-3	CASSRNTDTQYF
TRBV27	TRBJ2-3	CASLWAGIRDTQYF
TRBV12-3/TRBV12-4	TRBJ2-5	CASSLVRGETQYF
TRBV11-2	TRBJ2-5	CASSRGAAQETQYF
TRBV20-1	TRBJ2-5	CSASRTSGSFRETQYF
TRBV7-8	TRBJ2-7	CASSFSGGAISEQYF
TRBV20-1	TRBJ2-1	CSAGQGDEQFF
TRBV12-3/TRBV12-4	TRBJ1-4	CASNGQGREKLFF
TRBV5-6	TRBJ1-2	CASSQPDRSGYTF
TRBV15	TRBJ1-2	CATSRDPGGNYGYTF
TRBV30	TRBJ2-2	CAWAPGTAGGELFF